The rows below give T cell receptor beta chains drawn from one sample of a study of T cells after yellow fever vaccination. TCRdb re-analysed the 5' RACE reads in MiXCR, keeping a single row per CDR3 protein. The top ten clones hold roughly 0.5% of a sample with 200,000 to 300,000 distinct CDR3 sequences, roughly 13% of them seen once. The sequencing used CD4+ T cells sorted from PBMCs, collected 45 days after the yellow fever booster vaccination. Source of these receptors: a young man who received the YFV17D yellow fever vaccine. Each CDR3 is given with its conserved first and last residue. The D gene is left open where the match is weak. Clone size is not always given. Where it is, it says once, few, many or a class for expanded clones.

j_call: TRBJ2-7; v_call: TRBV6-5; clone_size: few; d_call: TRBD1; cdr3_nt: TGTGCCAGCAGTTACTCGACAGGGCCTACTACCTACGAGCAGTACTTC; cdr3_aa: CASSYSTGPTTYEQYF
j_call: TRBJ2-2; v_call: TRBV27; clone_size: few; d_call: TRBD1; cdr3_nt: TGTGCCAGCAGTCTTGGGACAGGGGATTTTGGGGAGCTGTTTTTT; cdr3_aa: CASSLGTGDFGELFF
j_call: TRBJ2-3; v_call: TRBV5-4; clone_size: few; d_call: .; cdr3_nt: TGTGCCAGCAGCTTGGAAGGGACCACAGATACGCAGTATTTT; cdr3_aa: CASSLEGTTDTQYF
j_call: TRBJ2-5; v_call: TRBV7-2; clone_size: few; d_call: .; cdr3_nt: TGTGCCAGCAGCTTTCAGGGTCTAGCAGAGACCCAGTACTTC; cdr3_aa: CASSFQGLAETQYF
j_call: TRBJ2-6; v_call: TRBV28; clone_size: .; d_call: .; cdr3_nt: TGTGCCAGCAGTTGGCCCGGGCTCCCGGTTTCCGGGGCCAACGTCCTGACTTTC; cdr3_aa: CASSWPGLPVSGANVLTF
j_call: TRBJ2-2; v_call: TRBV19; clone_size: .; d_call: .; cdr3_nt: TGTGCCAGTAGTATAGGGACATTCGGGGAGCTGTTTTTT; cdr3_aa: CASSIGTFGELFF
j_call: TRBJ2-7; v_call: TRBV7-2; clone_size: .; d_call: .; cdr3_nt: TGTGCCAGCCGCCAGAGCGGGTTTACCTACGAGCAGTACTTC; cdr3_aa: CASRQSGFTYEQYF
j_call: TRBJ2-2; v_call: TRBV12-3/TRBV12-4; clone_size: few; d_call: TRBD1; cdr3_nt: TGTGCCAGCAGACCGGGACAGGGGGCCGGGGAGCTGTTTTTT; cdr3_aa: CASRPGQGAGELFF
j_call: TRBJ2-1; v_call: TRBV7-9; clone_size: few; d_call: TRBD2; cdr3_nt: TGTGCCAGCAGCACGACTAGCGGGAGTACTGAGCAGTTCTTC; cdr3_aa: CASSTTSGSTEQFF
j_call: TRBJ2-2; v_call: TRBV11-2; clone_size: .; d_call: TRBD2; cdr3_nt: TGTGCCAGCAGCCCGGGACTAGCGGGCACCGGGGAGCTGTTTTTT; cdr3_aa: CASSPGLAGTGELFF